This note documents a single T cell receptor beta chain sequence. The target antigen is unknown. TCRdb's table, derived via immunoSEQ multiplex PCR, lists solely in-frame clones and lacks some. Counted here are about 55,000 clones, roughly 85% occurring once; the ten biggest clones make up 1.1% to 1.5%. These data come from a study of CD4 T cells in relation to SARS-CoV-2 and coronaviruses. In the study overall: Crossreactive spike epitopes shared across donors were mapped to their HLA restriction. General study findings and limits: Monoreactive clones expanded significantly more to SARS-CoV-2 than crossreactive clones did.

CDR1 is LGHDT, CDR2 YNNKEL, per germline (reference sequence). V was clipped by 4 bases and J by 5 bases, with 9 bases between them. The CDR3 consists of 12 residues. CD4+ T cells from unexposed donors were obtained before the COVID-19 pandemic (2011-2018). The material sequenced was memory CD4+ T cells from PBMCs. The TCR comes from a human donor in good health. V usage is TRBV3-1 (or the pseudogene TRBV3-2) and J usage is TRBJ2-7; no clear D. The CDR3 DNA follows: TGTGCCAGCAGCCGGGCTGGTAACGAGCAGTACTTC. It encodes CASSRAGNEQYF.